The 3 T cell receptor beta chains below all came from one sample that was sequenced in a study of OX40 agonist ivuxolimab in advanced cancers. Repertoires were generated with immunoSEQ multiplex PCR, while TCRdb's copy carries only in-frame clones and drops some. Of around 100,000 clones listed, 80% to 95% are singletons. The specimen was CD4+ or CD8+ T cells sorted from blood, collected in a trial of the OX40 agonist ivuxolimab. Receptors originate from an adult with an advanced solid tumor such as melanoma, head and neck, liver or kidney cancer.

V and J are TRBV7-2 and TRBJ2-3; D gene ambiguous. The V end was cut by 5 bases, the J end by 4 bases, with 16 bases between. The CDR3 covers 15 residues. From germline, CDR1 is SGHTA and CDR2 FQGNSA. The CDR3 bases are TGTGCCAGCAGCCTAAGAACCGACTCCGCAGATACGCAGTATTTT. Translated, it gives CASSLRTDSADTQYF.

The CDR3 reads CASSPHYGYTF. In nucleotides, the CDR3 is TGTGCCAGCAGTCCCCACTATGGCTACACCTTC. The genes are TRBV28 and TRBJ1-2; no firm D call. CDR1 and CDR2 (germline): MDHEN, SYDVKM. The length of the CDR3 is 11 residues. V was cut by 5 bases and J by 3 bases, with 4 bases left in between.

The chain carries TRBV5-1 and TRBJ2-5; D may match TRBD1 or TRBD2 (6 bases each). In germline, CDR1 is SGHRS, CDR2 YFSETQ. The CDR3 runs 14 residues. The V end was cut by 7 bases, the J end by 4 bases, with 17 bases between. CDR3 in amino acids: CASYHEGGGETQYF. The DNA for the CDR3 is TGCGCCAGCTACCACGAAGGAGGGGGAGAGACCCAGTACTTC.